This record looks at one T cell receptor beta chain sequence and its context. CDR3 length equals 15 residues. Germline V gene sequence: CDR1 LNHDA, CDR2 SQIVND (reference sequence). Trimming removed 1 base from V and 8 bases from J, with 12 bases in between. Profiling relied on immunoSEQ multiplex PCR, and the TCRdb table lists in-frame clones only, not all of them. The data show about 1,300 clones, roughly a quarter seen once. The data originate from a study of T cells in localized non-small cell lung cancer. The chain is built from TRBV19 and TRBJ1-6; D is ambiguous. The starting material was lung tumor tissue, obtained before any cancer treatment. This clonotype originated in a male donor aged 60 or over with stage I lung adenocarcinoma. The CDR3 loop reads CASSIGLKRDSPLHF. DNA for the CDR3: TGTGCCAGTAGTATAGGCCTCAAAAGGGATTCACCCCTCCACTTT.